Listed below are T cell receptor beta chains from one sample, sequenced in a study of memory CD4+ T cells and cytomegalovirus serostatus. Some clones are missing from TCRdb's copy, which holds only in-frame ones; the method was immunoSEQ multiplex PCR. Here the sample spans 75,000 to 90,000 clones, roughly 80% being singletons. The specimen sequenced was memory CD4+ T cells from blood. These receptors came from an adult in good health and CMV-seronegative. The CDR3 runs from the conserved cysteine through the conserved F or W. The D gene is left open where the match is weak. Size tells how often a clone was seen (once, few, many) or the class of an expanded clone, and some rows leave it out.

TRBV6-1	TRBD1	TRBJ1-1	.	CATRDREAFF	TGTGCCACCCGGGACAGGGAAGCTTTCTTT
TRBV28	TRBD1	TRBJ2-3	.	CASSPVTGRGTDTQYF	TGTGCCAGCAGTCCTGTGACAGGGCGCGGCACAGATACGCAGTATTTT
TRBV18	.	TRBJ2-3	.	CASSPYIPGMGTDTQYF	TGTGCCAGCTCACCATACATTCCAGGGATGGGCACAGATACGCAGTATTTT
TRBV5-4	.	TRBJ2-7	.	CASSLPGGEQYF	TGTGCCAGCAGCCTCCCGGGTGGGGAGCAGTACTTC
TRBV2	TRBD2	TRBJ2-5	.	CASSEVGLAETQYF	TGTGCCAGCAGTGAAGTGGGACTAGCGGAGACCCAGTACTTC
TRBV30	.	TRBJ1-2	.	CAWSKGRRGYGYTF	TGTGCCTGGAGTAAGGGTAGGCGCGGCTATGGCTACACCTTC
TRBV7-2	.	TRBJ2-7	.	CASSPPGGLSEQYF	TGTGCCAGCAGCCCACCGGGTGGTTTAAGCGAGCAGTACTTC
TRBV4-2	.	TRBJ1-1	.	CASSQDPGSYTEAFF	TGTGCCAGCAGCCAAGATCCTGGCAGCTACACTGAAGCTTTCTTT
TRBV7-9	.	TRBJ1-5	few	CASSLGGGNQPQHF	TGTGCCAGCAGCTTAGGGGGGGGCAATCAGCCCCAGCATTTT
TRBV11-2	.	TRBJ2-5	once	CASSLERGQETQYF	TGTGCCAGCAGCTTAGAGCGGGGACAAGAGACCCAGTACTTC
TRBV18	.	TRBJ2-2	.	CASSPGTSGTGELFF	TGTGCCAGCTCACCTGGGACCTCGGGCACCGGGGAGCTGTTTTTT
TRBV7-2	.	TRBJ1-4	.	CASSLEEGRNEKLFF	TGTGCCAGCAGCTTGGAGGAGGGGAGGAATGAAAAACTGTTTTTT
TRBV11-1	.	TRBJ1-5	.	CASSSRSSQPQHF	TGTGCCAGCAGCTCGCGGTCTAGTCAGCCCCAGCATTTT
TRBV5-1	TRBD1	TRBJ2-2	.	CASSPGTGSTGELFF	TGCGCCAGCAGCCCCGGGACAGGGAGCACCGGGGAGCTGTTTTTT
TRBV28	.	TRBJ1-3	.	CASTPQGARNTIYF	TGTGCCAGCACCCCCCAAGGTGCAAGAAACACCATATATTTT
TRBV5-1	TRBD1	TRBJ1-6	.	CASSLTGVDALHF	TGCGCCAGCAGCTTGACAGGGGTCGACGCCCTCCACTTT
TRBV4-2	.	TRBJ2-2	.	CASSQVGGAGELFF	TGTGCCAGCAGCCAAGTTGGAGGGGCCGGGGAGCTGTTTTTT
TRBV30	.	TRBJ1-6	few	CAWSRSANSPLHF	TGTGCCTGGAGTAGGTCGGCCAATTCACCCCTCCACTTT
TRBV27	TRBD2	TRBJ2-1	once	CASSGLAGLYNEQFF	TGTGCCAGCAGTGGACTAGCGGGGCTCTACAATGAGCAGTTCTTC
TRBV18	.	TRBJ2-5	.	CASSHDIQETQYF	TGTGCCAGCTCTCACGACATCCAAGAGACCCAGTACTTC
TRBV7-3	.	TRBJ1-1	.	CASSLTGVGNTEAFF	TGTGCCAGCAGCTTAACCGGGGTTGGGAACACTGAAGCTTTCTTT
TRBV28	TRBD1	TRBJ2-5	.	CASSGWTGGSETQYF	TGTGCCAGCAGTGGTTGGACAGGGGGCAGTGAGACCCAGTACTTC
TRBV18	.	TRBJ1-6	few	CASSPRGNNSPLHF	TGTGCCAGCTCACCCAGGGGAAATAATTCACCCCTCCACTTT
TRBV7-2	.	TRBJ1-5	.	CASSLSGAFVNQPQHF	TGTGCCAGCAGCTTAAGCGGGGCATTCGTCAATCAGCCCCAGCATTTT
TRBV4-2	.	TRBJ1-1	.	CASSQEHRSGSNTEAFF	TGTGCCAGCAGCCAGGAGCACAGATCAGGCTCCAACACTGAAGCTTTCTTT
TRBV2	.	TRBJ1-1	.	CASSEWGGRTEAFF	TGTGCCAGCAGTGAGTGGGGGGGGAGGACTGAAGCTTTCTTT
TRBV7-2	.	TRBJ2-3	.	CASSSGPGNTDTQYF	TGTGCCAGCAGCTCAGGGCCCGGGAATACGGATACGCAGTATTTT
TRBV4-3	.	TRBJ1-4	few	CASSLGLREKLFF	TGCGCCAGCAGCCTGGGACTCCGTGAAAAACTGTTTTTT
TRBV7-2	TRBD2	TRBJ2-5	.	CASSLEGLAEETQYF	TGTGCCAGCAGCTTAGAGGGACTAGCGGAAGAGACCCAGTACTTC
TRBV5-1	TRBD1	TRBJ1-6	.	CASSVSGTGDNSPLHF	TGCGCCAGCAGCGTATCCGGGACAGGGGACAATTCACCCCTCCACTTT
TRBV6-5	.	TRBJ2-5	.	CASTNPGAGTQYF	TGTGCCAGCACCAACCCCGGGGCCGGGACCCAGTACTTC
TRBV5-4	.	TRBJ2-7	.	CASSLEAVSYEQYF	TGTGCCAGCAGCTTGGAGGCAGTCTCCTACGAGCAGTACTTC
TRBV19	.	TRBJ1-2	.	CASSTRAGVPYGYTF	TGTGCCAGTAGTACCCGGGCAGGGGTCCCTTATGGCTACACCTTC
TRBV4-1	.	TRBJ2-5	.	CASSQDSARRETQYF	TGCGCCAGCAGCCAAGACTCGGCGCGGAGGGAGACCCAGTACTTC
TRBV7-2	.	TRBJ1-6	few	CASSLGGVSYNSPLHF	TGTGCCAGCAGCTTAGGGGGAGTCTCCTATAATTCACCCCTCCACTTT
TRBV12-5	.	TRBJ1-5	.	CASGPLHSNQPQHF	TGTGCTAGTGGGCCTCTGCATAGCAATCAGCCCCAGCATTTT
TRBV5-1	.	TRBJ2-7	.	CASSLDGLAYEQYF	TGCGCCAGCAGCTTGGATGGGCTAGCCTACGAGCAGTACTTC
TRBV19	.	TRBJ1-2	few	CASTFSGSPGGYTF	TGTGCCAGTACGTTTTCGGGCAGCCCGGGGGGCTACACCTTC
TRBV7-2	.	TRBJ2-5	.	CASSQGTREETQYF	TGTGCCAGCAGCCAAGGGACTCGAGAGGAGACCCAGTACTTC
TRBV20-1	.	TRBJ1-2	.	CSADENYGYTF	TGCAGTGCAGACGAGAACTATGGCTACACCTTC